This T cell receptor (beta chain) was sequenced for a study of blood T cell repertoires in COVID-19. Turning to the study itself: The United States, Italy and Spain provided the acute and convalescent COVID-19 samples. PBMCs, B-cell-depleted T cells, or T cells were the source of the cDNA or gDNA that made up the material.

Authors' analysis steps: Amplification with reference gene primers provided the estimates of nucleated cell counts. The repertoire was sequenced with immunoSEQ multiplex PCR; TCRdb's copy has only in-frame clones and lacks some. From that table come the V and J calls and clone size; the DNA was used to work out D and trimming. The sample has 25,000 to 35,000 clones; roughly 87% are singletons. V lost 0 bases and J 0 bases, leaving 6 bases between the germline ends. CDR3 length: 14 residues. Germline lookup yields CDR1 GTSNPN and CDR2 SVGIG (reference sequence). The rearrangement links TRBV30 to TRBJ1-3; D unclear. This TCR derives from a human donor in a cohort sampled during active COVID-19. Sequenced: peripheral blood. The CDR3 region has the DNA TGTGCCTGGAGTGTACTCCGCTCTGGAAACACCATATATTTT. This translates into CAWSVLRSGNTIYF.